This T cell receptor beta chain was captured in a study of glioma-infiltrating T cells. This clonotype has just a few counts. The antigen remains unidentified. Amplification of TCR alpha and beta CDR3 regions from RNA used iRepertoire nested multiplex PCR. For one-step reverse transcription and amplification, roughly 85-450 ng of tissue mRNA or PBMC total RNA was used. TCRdb independently ran MiXCR on the multiplex PCR reads; one entry per CDR3 protein. The sample has 20,000 to 25,000 distinct CDR3 sequences, roughly 25% seen once. CDR1 and CDR2 from the germline V gene are KGHSH and LQKENI. The CDR3 has 16 residues. V lost 0 bases, J lost 4 bases, and 6 bases stayed unmatched. The study's findings and limits: Non-neoplastic patients had below-expected tissue-blood divergence, while all gliomas exceeded expectation.

This TCR came from a human donor with low-grade glioma or glioblastoma, undergoing nonglioma brain surgery, or in good health (not recorded which). The rearrangement joins TRBV18 to TRBJ2-1; 7 bases are a match to TRBD1. Sequenced material: glioma tissue, nonneoplastic brain tissue, or PBMCs (not recorded which). The CDR3 bases are TGTGCCAGCTCACCACCACTACAGGGGATATACAATGAGCAGTTCTTC. It codes for CASSPPLQGIYNEQFF.